What follows is one T cell receptor (beta chain) and its context. This clonotype was counted only a few times. What antigen it recognizes has not been identified. There are no base qualities to consult, and no much larger clone falls within one base. Instrument on record: Illumina HiSeq 2000. TCR beta chain libraries were generated through multiplex PCR amplification. The amplified TCR beta chain products were analyzed by high-throughput sequencing. The public reads were reanalyzed by TCRdb: fastp trimming at Q25, MiXCR alignment, in-frame beta chains only. Rows are unified per CDR3 protein, each entry keeping the most common DNA and genes. A total of 65,000 to 80,000 distinct CDR3 sequences appear in this sample, roughly 20% of them only once. Of the sample, around 2.5% is held by the ten largest clones. A distance of 12 bases separates the germline ends of V and J, which lose 0 bases and 4 bases respectively. Counted from cysteine to phenylalanine, this CDR3 has 15 amino acids. The kept DNA is CDR3 alone, 45 bases in frame from the first base. CDR1 and CDR2 (LGHDT, YNNKEL) derive from the germline V gene (reference sequence).

The sample is drawn from a study of breast tumors, draining lymph nodes, adjacent tissues (dated by TCRdb to about 2016). Describing the broader study: In breast cancer patients, the study compared the TCR beta repertoires of tumor, adjacent nontumor tissue and axillary lymph nodes. In human breast cancer, the study set out to evaluate how tumor, surrounding tissue and draining lymph node repertoires relate to one another and whether T cells may move between these sites. Study-level results and caveats: A scenario in which most tumor T cells derive from the lymph node and then expand within tumor tissue was judged to be consistent with the data. In luminal-like breast cancer, tumor and nontumor tissue repertoires resembled each other significantly more than in basal-like breast cancer. Tumor T-cell repertoires showed less diversity than lymph node repertoires and more diversity than nontumor tissue repertoires, and tumor T-cell repertoires showed preferential V and J gene usage. The conclusion that tumor T cells originate in lymph nodes was framed as consistent with a hypothesis rather than directly demonstrated.

Lymph node samples were obtained from the axillary draining lymph nodes of breast cancer patients. This sequence was found in a female donor with breast cancer. Some clones in this sample may be carry-over from other donors' samples. Input material: axillary lymph node tissue. Here the chain combines TRBV3-1 and TRBJ1-2, with no D gene named confidently. CDR3 protein: CASSQDAVKGYGYTF. In nucleotide form, the sequence is TGTGCCAGCAGCCAAGATGCGGTCAAGGGCTATGGCTACACCTTC.